This TCR beta chain was documented in a study of blood T cell repertoires in COVID-19. This CDR3 is built from 15 residues. Per germline, CDR1 SGHVS and CDR2 FQNEAQ. Trimming shortened V by 5 bases and J by 3 bases, and 11 bases separated the two germline ends. TCRdb's table, derived via immunoSEQ multiplex PCR, lists solely in-frame clones and lacks some. Of more than 85,000 clones in the sample, roughly 90% are singletons; the top ten hold about 3%. The chain carries TRBV7-8 and TRBJ1-6, with D unclear. Sequencing was done on a sample of peripheral blood. The TCR comes from a woman of 80 years or more with acute or convalescent COVID-19. The CDR3 loop is CASSPVGGYNSPLHF. As DNA, the CDR3 is TGTGCCAGCAGCCCGGTGGGAGGCTATAATTCACCCCTCCACTTT.